These 10 T cell receptor beta chains were sequenced from one sample in a study of siplizumab effects on memory and regulatory T cells. Sequencing was performed with immunoSEQ multiplex PCR; in TCRdb, only in-frame clones are kept and a portion is missing. The profile shows about 99,000 clones, over 90% of them singletons. Material for sequencing was Tregs sorted from blood. Receptors originate from a human donor in good health.

The chain combines TRBV10-3 with TRBJ2-1, with TRBD2 as a possible D gene (5 bases). The CDR3 runs to 15 residues. Germline V lookup: CDR1 ENHRY, CDR2 SYGVKD. The ends were cut back, 6 bases at V and 0 bases at J, with 12 bases in the middle. This chain's CDR3 is CAISLERSSYNEQFF. The DNA for the CDR3 is TGTGCCATCAGCCTAGAGCGGAGCTCCTACAATGAGCAGTTCTTC.

J is TRBJ1-3 and V is TRBV4-1, with D uncertain. The V gene's germline CDR1 is MGHRA and CDR2 YSYEKL. The CDR3 runs 17 residues. V was cut by 0 bases and J by 0 bases, with 12 bases left in between. As DNA, the CDR3 is TGCGCCAGCAGCCAAGATCGTGCGGTTATCTCTGGAAACACCATATATTTT. It codes for CASSQDRAVISGNTIYF.

The chain has TRBV6-1 and TRBJ2-7; 11 nucleotides line up with TRBD1. Per germline, CDR1 MNHNS and CDR2 SASEGT. V trimming: 5 bases; J trimming: 6 bases; junction bases outside the gene matches: 3. CDR3 size: 13 residues. The CDR3 here is CASSRTGGREQYF. The CDR3 DNA reads as TGTGCCAGCAGTAGGACAGGGGGCCGCGAGCAGTACTTC.

V and J are TRBV6-6 and TRBJ1-1; D is undetermined. The CDR3 consists of 13 residues. Germline V CDR1 and CDR2: MNHNY, SVGAGI (reference sequence). V was clipped by 2 bases and J by 5 bases, with 9 bases between them. The CDR3 region has the DNA TGTGCCAGCAGTTACCCACAGACTACTGAAGCTTTCTTT. Translated, it gives CASSYPQTTEAFF.

V gene TRBV11-3 combines with J gene TRBJ2-7; TRBD2 agrees at 9 bases. The trim removed 2 bases at V and 4 bases at J, leaving 9 bases unmatched. This CDR3 region has 16 residues. Germline CDR1 and CDR2: SGHNT and YENEEA. Written as DNA, the CDR3 is TGTGCCAGCAGCTTAAGGGTTAGCGGGAGTTTTTACGAGCAGTACTTC. Protein product: CASSLRVSGSFYEQYF.

The chain links TRBV5-1 to TRBJ1-2, with D tentatively TRBD1 (6 bases). V lost 0 bases and J 1 base, leaving 22 bases between the germline ends. CDR1 and CDR2 from the germline V gene are SGHRS and YFSETQ. The CDR3 extends over 19 amino acids. CDR3 loop: CASSLGGVLRTALNYGYTF. The DNA for the CDR3 is TGCGCCAGCAGCTTGGGGGGCGTATTAAGGACAGCCCTTAACTATGGCTACACCTTC.

This chain links TRBV28 with TRBJ2-7, with D possibly being TRBD1 (5 bases). V was pared by 5 bases and J by 7 bases, with 12 bases between. The germline V gene has CDR1 MDHEN and CDR2 SYDVKM. This CDR3 comprises 12 residues. DNA for the CDR3: TGTGCCAGCAGTGTAAGGGGTGAGGAGCAGTACTTC. This gives the protein CASSVRGEEQYF. Full variable domain (outside the CDR3, taken from reference TRBV28 and TRBJ2-7): DVKVTQSSRYLVKRTGEKVFLECVQDMDHENMFWYRQDPGLGLRLIYFSYDVKMKEKGDIPEGYSVSREKKERFSLILESASTNQTSMYLCASSVRGEEQYFGPGTRLTVT.

The chain links TRBV27 to TRBJ2-7; 9 bases fit TRBD1. Germline V lookup: CDR1 MNHEY, CDR2 SMNVEV (reference sequence). This CDR3 comprises 15 residues. The V and J ends lost 4 bases and 2 bases, in that order; junction bases with no gene match: 6. CDR3 sequence reads: CASSSRWTGAYEQYF. Written as DNA, the CDR3 is TGTGCCAGCAGTTCCCGTTGGACAGGGGCCTACGAGCAGTACTTC.

The chain has TRBV21-1 and TRBJ2-7; the table gives TRBD2 as D, unverified against the DNA. TRBV21-1 is designated a pseudogene. The CDR3 totals 15 residues. The CDR3 nucleotides are TGTGCCAGCAGGCGACTCGGCGGGAACTCCTACGAGCAGTACTTC. Translation: CASRRLGGNSYEQYF.

The table lists this clone with a few counts. The rearrangement uses TRBV29-1 and TRBJ1-3, with D possibly TRBD1 on 6 matching bases. The V end lost 2 bases, the J end lost 2 bases, and 13 bases lay between the germline ends. Germline lookup yields CDR1 SQVTM and CDR2 ANQGSEA. The CDR3 has 15 residues. This chain's CDR3 is CSVETGSRPGNTIYF. The CDR3, as DNA: TGCAGCGTTGAAACAGGGTCTCGCCCTGGAAACACCATATATTTT.